These 11 T cell receptor beta chains came from one sample sequenced in a study of T cells after yellow fever vaccination. TCRdb fed the 5' RACE reads into MiXCR, producing one record per CDR3 protein. The data show about 320,000 distinct CDR3 sequences, around 13% seen once. This specimen consisted of CD4+ T cells sorted from PBMCs, obtained 15 days after the yellow fever booster vaccination. These receptors originate from a man between 18 and 35 years old who received the YFV17D yellow fever vaccine.

In DNA, the CDR3 is TGCAGCGTGGGTGGACAGGGGAACGCCAAAAACATTCAGTACTTC. Amino acid sequence: CSVGGQGNAKNIQYF. The V and J genes are TRBV29-1 and TRBJ2-4, with TRBD1 matching over 9 bases. V dropped 6 bases and J dropped 1; count of bases not matched to a gene: 7. CDR1 and CDR2 from the germline V gene are SQVTM and ANQGSEA. This CDR3 comprises 15 residues.

This clonotype has only a few counts. This rearrangement joins TRBV20-1 to TRBJ2-7; 10 positions agree with TRBD1. Germline values: CDR1 DFQATT, CDR2 SNEGSKA (reference sequence). With 6 bases clipped from V and 5 bases from J, the junction kept 4 bases outside the gene matches. This CDR3 contains 12 residues. The CDR3, as DNA: TGCAGTGCGGACAGGGGGTTCGACGAGCAGTACTTC. It translates to CSADRGFDEQYF.

The table lists this clonotype with a few counts. The chain carries TRBV12-5 and TRBJ2-3; D could derive from TRBD1 or TRBD2 (6 bases each). The CDR3 is made up of 15 amino acids. V was cut by 6 bases and J by 0 bases, with 13 bases left in between. Germline V gives CDR1 LGHNT, CDR2 FRNRAP. Here the CDR3 reads CASGGGDTSTDTQYF. As DNA, the CDR3 is TGTGCTAGTGGGGGCGGGGACACGAGCACAGATACGCAGTATTTT.

The gene calls are TRBV25-1 and TRBJ2-5; TRBD2 matches at 10 bases. CDR1 is MGHDK, CDR2 SYGVNS, per germline. V dropped 8 bases and J dropped 4; count of bases not matched to a gene: 7. The CDR3 loop spans 14 amino acids. The CDR3 DNA reads TGTGCCAGCGGGGGAGCGGGGGGGCCAGAGACCCAGTACTTC. It yields the protein CASGGAGGPETQYF.

V is TRBV3-1 and J is TRBJ1-2; a weak D match, TRBD1 (6 bases). The CDR3 spans 14 residues. V dropped 0 bases and J dropped 3 bases, with 8 bases sitting between them. Germline-derived CDR1 and CDR2 are LGHDT and YNNKEL (reference sequence). CDR3 loop: CASSQDTGHYGYTF. CDR3 in DNA: TGTGCCAGCAGCCAAGACACAGGGCACTATGGCTACACCTTC.

This clonotype was found a few times. The V and J genes are TRBV20-1 and TRBJ2-1; D perhaps matches TRBD2 (6 bases). This CDR3 is 15 amino acids long. The V end was cut by 5 bases, the J end by 9 bases, with 23 bases between. CDR1 and CDR2 (germline): DFQATT, SNEGSKA (reference sequence). CDR3 sequence: CSAPGAGRPIGEQFF. The CDR3 nucleotides read TGCAGTGCTCCTGGGGCGGGGCGTCCCATCGGTGAGCAGTTCTTC.

This clonotype was counted ten times or more. The chain is built from TRBV5-1 and TRBJ2-3; perhaps TRBD2 as D (6 bases). Germline lookup yields CDR1 SGHRS and CDR2 YFSETQ. The CDR3 length is 15 residues. Trimming removed 0 bases at V and 7 bases at J, with 15 bases between. The CDR3, as DNA: TGCGCCAGCAGCTTGGTTACGGGGGAGGTGAATACGCAGTATTTT. It yields the protein CASSLVTGEVNTQYF.

This clonotype came up a few times. This chain connects TRBV20-1 to TRBJ2-5, with 9 bases matching TRBD1. With V trimmed by 2 bases and J by 2 bases, 3 bases remained unmatched. The CDR3 is 14 residues long. Per the germline V gene, CDR1 is DFQATT and CDR2 is SNEGSKA (reference sequence). As DNA, the CDR3 is TGCAGTGCTAGATCGACAGGGGGACAAGAGACCCAGTACTTC. Translated: CSARSTGGQETQYF.

The chain links TRBV5-1 to TRBJ2-1; 12 bases match TRBD2. The trim removed 4 bases at V and 3 bases at J, leaving 5 bases unmatched. The germline V gene has CDR1 SGHRS and CDR2 YFSETQ. This CDR3 region has 16 residues. The CDR3 region is CASSPRLAGVYNEQFF. Written as DNA, the CDR3 is TGCGCCAGCAGCCCTAGACTAGCGGGGGTCTACAATGAGCAGTTCTTC.

The chain recombines TRBV2 with TRBJ2-7; 8 nucleotides match TRBD1. The CDR3 runs to 12 residues. Germline values: CDR1 SNHLY, CDR2 FYNNEI. The V gene end was trimmed by 4 bases and the J gene end by 6 bases; junction bases not matched to a gene: 2. The CDR3: CASSGDRGEQYV. The CDR3 DNA is TGTGCCAGCAGTGGAGACAGGGGCGAGCAGTACGTC.

Turning to this clonotype: The junction does not match germline at one end; this may be a read error. The rearrangement joins TRBV7-2 to TRBJ1-1; D gene unclear. CDR3 length: 12 residues. CDR1 SGHTA and CDR2 FQGNSA come from the germline V gene. The CDR3 sequence: CASSLDTTAWYF. The CDR3, as DNA: TGTGCCAGCAGCTTAGATACTACGGCGTGGTACTTT.